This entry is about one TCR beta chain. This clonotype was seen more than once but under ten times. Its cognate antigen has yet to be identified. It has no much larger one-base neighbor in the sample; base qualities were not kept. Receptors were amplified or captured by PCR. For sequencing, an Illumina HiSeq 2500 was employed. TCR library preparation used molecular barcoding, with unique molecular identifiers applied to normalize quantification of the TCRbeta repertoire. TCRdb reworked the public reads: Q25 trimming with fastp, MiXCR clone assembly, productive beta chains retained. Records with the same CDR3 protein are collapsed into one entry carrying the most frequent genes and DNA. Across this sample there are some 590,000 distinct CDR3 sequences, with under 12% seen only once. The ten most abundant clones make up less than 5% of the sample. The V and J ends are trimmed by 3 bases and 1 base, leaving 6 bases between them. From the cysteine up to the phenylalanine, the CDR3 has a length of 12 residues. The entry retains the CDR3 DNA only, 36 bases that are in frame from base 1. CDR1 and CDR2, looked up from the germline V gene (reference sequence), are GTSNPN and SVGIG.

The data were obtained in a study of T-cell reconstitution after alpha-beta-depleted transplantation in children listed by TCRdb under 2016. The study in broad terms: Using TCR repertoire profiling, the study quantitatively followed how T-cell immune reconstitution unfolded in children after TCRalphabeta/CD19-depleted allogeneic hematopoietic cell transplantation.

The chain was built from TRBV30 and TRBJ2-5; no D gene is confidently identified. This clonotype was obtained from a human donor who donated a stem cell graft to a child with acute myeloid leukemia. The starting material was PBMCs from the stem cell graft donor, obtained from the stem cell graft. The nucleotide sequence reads TGTGCCTGGAGCCGGGCCCAAGAGACCCAGTACTTC. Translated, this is CAWSRAQETQYF.